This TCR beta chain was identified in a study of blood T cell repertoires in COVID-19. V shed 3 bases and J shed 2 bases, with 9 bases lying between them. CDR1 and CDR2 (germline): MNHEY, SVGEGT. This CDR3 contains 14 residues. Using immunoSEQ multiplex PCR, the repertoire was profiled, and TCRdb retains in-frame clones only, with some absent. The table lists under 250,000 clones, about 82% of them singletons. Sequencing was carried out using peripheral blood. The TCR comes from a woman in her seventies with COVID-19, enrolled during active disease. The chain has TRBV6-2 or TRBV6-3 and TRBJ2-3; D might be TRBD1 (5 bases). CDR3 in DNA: TGTGCCAGCAGTTATAGGGGTATCACAGATACGCAGTATTTT. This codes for CASSYRGITDTQYF.